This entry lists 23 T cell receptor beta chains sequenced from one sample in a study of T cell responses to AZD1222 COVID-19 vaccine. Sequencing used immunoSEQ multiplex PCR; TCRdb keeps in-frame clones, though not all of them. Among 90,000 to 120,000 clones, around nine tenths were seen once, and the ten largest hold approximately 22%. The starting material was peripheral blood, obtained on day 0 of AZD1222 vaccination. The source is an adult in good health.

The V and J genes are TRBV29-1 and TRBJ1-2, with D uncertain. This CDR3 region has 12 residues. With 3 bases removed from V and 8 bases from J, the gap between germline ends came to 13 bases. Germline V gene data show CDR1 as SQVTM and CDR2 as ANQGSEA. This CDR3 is CSVDSGSKGYTF. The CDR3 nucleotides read TGCAGCGTTGACAGCGGATCCAAGGGCTACACCTTC. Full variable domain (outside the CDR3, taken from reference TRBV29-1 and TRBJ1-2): SAVISQKPSRDICQRGTSLTIQCQVDSQVTMMFWYRQQPGQSLTLIATANQGSEATYESGFVIDKFPISRPNLTFSTLTVSNMSPEDSSIYLCSVDSGSKGYTFGSGTRLTVV.

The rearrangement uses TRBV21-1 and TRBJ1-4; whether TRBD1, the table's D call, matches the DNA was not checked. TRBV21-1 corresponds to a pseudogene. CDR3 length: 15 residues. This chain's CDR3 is CASSKAGAPGEKLFF. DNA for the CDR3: TGTGCCAGCAGCAAAGCAGGGGCGCCTGGTGAAAAACTGTTTTTT.

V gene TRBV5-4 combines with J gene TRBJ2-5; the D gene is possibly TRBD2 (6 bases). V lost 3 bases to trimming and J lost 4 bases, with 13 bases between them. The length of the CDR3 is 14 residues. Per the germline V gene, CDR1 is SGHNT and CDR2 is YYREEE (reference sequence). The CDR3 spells CASSSYSEGETQYF. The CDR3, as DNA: TGTGCCAGCAGCTCATACTCGGAGGGAGAGACCCAGTACTTC.

CDR3 sequence (DNA): TGCGCCAGCAGCTTGGGGGGACAGGGCTTAGAGACCCAGTACTTC. It encodes CASSLGGQGLETQYF. The chain joins TRBV5-1 to TRBJ2-5; 9 nucleotides agree with TRBD1. The V and J ends lost 0 bases and 4 bases, in that order; junction bases with no gene match: 4. Germline CDR1 and CDR2: SGHRS and YFSETQ. CDR3 length: 15 residues.

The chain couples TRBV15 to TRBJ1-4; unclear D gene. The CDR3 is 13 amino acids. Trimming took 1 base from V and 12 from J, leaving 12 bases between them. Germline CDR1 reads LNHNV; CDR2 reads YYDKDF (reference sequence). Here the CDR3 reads CATSRVTNRELFF. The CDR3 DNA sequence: TGTGCCACCAGCAGAGTCACTAATAGAGAACTGTTTTTT.

CDR3 in DNA: TGTGCCAGTAGGGAGACTTTCGGGGATGGCTACACCTTC. Residues: CASRETFGDGYTF. The gene calls are TRBV19 and TRBJ1-2, with no clear D. CDR3 length: 13 residues. V dropped 6 bases and J dropped 6 bases, with 14 bases sitting between them. Germline CDR1 reads LNHDA; CDR2 reads SQIVND (reference sequence). The full variable domain, in which reference TRBV19 and TRBJ1-2 provide the parts outside the CDR3, is DGGITQSPKYLFRKEGQNVTLSCEQNLNHDAMYWYRQDPGQGLRLIYYSQIVNDFQKGDIAEGYSVSREKKESFPLTVTSAQKNPTAFYLCASRETFGDGYTFGSGTRLTVV.

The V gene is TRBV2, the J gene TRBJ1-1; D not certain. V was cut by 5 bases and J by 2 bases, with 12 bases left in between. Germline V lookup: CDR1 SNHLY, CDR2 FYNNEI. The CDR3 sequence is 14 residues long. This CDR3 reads CASSFAVKNTEAFF. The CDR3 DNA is TGTGCCAGCAGTTTCGCCGTAAAAAACACTGAAGCTTTCTTT.

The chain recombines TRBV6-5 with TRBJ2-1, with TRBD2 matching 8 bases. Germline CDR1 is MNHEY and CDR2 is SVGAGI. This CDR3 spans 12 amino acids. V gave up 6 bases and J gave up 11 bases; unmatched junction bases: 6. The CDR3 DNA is TGTGCCAGCAGCGACGGGGGGGTTAAGCAGTTCTTC. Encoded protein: CASSDGGVKQFF.

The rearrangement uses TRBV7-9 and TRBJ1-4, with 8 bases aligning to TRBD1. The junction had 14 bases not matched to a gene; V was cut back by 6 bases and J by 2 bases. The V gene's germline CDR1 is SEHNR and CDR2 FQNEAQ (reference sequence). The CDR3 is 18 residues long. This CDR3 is CASRPRTGKEATNEKLFF. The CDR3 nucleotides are TGTGCCAGCAGGCCACGGACAGGGAAAGAGGCGACTAATGAAAAACTGTTTTTT.

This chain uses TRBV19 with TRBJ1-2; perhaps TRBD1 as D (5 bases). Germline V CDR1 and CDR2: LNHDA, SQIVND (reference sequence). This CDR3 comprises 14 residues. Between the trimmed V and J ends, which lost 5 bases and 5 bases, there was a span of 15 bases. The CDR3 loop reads CASSAAAGPYGYTF. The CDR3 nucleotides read TGTGCCAGTAGTGCAGCGGCAGGGCCGTATGGCTACACCTTC.

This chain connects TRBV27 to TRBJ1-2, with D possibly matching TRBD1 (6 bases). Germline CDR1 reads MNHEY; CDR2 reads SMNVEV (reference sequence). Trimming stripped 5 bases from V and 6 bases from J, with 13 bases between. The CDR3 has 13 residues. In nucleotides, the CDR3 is TGTGCCAGCAGTCCCCAGGGGTTACATGGCTACACCTTC. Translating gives CASSPQGLHGYTF.

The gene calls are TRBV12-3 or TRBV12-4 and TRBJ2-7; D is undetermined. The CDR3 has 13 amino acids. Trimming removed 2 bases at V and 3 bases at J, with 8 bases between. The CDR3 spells CASSLILGYEQYF. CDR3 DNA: TGTGCCAGCAGTTTAATTTTGGGCTACGAGCAGTACTTC.

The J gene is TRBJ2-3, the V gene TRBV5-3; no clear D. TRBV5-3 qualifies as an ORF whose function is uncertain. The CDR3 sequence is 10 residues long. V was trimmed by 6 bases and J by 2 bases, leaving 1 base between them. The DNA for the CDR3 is TGTGCCAGAATCACAGATACGCAGTATTTT. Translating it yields CARITDTQYF.

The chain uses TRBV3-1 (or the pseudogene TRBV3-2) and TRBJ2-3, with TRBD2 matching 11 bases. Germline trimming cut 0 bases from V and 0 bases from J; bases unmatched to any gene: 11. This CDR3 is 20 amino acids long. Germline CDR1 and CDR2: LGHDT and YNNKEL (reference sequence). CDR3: CASSQDRASGGLPSTDTQYF. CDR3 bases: TGTGCCAGCAGCCAAGATAGGGCTAGCGGGGGGCTACCTAGCACAGATACGCAGTATTTT.

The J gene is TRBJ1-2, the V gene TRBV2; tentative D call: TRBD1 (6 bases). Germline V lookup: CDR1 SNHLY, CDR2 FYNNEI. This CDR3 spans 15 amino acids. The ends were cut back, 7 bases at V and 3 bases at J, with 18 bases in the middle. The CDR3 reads CASTKGQPRDYGYTF. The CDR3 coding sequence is TGTGCCAGCACCAAAGGACAGCCAAGGGACTATGGCTACACCTTC.

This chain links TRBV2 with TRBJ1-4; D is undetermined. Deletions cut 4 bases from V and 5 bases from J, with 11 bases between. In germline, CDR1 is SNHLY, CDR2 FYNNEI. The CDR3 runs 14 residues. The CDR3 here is CASSGHSPNEKLFF. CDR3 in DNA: TGTGCCAGCAGTGGGCACAGCCCAAATGAAAAACTGTTTTTT.

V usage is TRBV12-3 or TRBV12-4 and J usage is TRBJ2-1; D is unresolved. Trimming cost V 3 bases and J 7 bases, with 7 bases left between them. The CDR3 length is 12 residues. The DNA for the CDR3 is TGTGCCAGCAGTTTGGCCGGGAATGAGCAGTTCTTC. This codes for CASSLAGNEQFF.

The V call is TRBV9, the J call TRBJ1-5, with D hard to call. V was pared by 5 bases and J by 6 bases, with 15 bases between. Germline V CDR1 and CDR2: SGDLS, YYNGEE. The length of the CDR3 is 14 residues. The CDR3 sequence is CASSLYGYGQPQHF. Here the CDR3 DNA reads TGTGCCAGCAGTCTTTACGGGTATGGTCAGCCCCAGCATTTT.

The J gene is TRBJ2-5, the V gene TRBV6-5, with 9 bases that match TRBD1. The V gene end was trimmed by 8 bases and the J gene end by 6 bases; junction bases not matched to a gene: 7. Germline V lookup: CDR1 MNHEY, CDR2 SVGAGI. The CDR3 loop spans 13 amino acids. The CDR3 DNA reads TGTGCCAGCTATGAACAGGGGGCGCAGACCCAGTACTTC. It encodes CASYEQGAQTQYF.

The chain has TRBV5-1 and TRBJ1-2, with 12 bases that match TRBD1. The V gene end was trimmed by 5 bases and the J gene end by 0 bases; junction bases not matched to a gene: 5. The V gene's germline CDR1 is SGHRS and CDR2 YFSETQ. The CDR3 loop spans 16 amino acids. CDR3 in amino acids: CASRPGTGGANYGYTF. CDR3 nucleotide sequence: TGCGCCAGCAGGCCCGGGACAGGGGGCGCTAACTATGGCTACACCTTC.

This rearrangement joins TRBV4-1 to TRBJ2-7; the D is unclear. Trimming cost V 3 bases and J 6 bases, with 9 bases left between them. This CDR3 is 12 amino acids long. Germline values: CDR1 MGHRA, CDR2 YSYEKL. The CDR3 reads CASSHTRGEQYF. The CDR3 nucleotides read TGCGCCAGCAGCCATACGCGAGGCGAGCAGTACTTC.

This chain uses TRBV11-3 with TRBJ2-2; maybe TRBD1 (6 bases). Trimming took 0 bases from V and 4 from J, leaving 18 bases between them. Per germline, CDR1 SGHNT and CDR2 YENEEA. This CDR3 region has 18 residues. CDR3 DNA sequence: TGTGCCAGCAGCTTAGATTTGGGACACCTGGGGCCCACCGGGGAGCTGTTTTTT. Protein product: CASSLDLGHLGPTGELFF.

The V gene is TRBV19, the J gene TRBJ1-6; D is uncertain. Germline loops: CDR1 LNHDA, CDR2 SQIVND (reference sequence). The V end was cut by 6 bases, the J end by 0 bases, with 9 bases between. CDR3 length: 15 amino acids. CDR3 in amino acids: CASRKVSSYNSPLHF. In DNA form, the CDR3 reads TGTGCCAGTAGGAAGGTTAGCTCCTATAATTCACCCCTCCACTTT.